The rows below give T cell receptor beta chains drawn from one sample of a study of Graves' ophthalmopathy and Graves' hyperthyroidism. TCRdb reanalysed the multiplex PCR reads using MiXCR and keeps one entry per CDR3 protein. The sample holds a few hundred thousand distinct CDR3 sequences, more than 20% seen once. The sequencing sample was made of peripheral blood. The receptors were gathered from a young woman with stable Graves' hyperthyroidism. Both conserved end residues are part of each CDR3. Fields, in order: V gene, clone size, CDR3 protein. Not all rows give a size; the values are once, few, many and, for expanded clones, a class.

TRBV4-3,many,CASSQTRDRVSNYGYTF
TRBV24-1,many,CATSEEGSYEQYF
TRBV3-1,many,CASSSDGYHYTF
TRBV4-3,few,CASSQDFRAGALYGYTF
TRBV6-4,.,CASPAATEAFF
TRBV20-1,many,CSAVRGISYEQYF
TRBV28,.,CASSSAGTNTYEQYF
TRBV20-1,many,CSALSRGSGNQPQHF
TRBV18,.,CASSGREGYTF
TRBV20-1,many,CSARDGTSSGNTIYF
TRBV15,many,CATSRDLGREAYEQYF
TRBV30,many,CAWGTDHEQYF
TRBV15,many,CATGGAGPYEQYF
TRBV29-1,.,CSVGVVTGRYEQYF
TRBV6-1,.,CASTGGVGQPQHF
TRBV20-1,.,CSARGGGLAGGFDEVSEQYF
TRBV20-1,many,CSARDPGGGDTEAFF
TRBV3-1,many,CASSPLGGHYGYTF
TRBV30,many,CAWSVPGLRDGYTF
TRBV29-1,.,CSVEGQKQETQYF
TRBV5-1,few,CASTLGVGNTIYF
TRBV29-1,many,CSVGRGDYEQYF
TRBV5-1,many,CASSLDRREQYF
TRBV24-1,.,CATSDSSGGRTGELFF
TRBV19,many,CASSITGSSYEQYF
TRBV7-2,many,CASSLAGGTYEQYF
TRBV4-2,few,CASSESFSGPSYEQYF
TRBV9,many,CASSVTASSNQPQHF
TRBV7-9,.,CASSGWDSAYEQCF
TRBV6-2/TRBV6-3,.,CASSYPWDEATDTQCF
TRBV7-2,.,CASSLALAGFSGANVLTF
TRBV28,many,CASSLGGGPYEQYF
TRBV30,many,CAWSGRRGTEAFF
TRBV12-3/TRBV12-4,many,CASSLSRRVDGYTF
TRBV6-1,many,CASSDGSSGNTIYF
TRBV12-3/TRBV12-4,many,CASSYITYEQYF
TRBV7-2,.,CASSLGRMDEQYF
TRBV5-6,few,CASSLDGQTAHSYEQYF
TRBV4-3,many,CASSQDQGYEQYF
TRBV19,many,CASSTRTEANYGYTF
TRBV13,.,CASSFGHSSQPQHF
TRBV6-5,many,CASSYGRGQAKNIQYF
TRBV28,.,CASSSRGRGGGYTF
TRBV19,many,CASSSQGGTGIYEQYF